This TCR beta chain was recovered during a study of shared clonotypes between healthy human individuals. Study-wide results and limits: Rarefaction curves obtained for sorted subsets showed sequencing incomplete despite large depth. When naive CD4 clonotypes were compared across a few donors, 4% to 6.5% were shared.

Germline CDR1 reads SEHNR; CDR2 reads FQNEAQ (reference sequence). The CDR3 runs to 17 residues. V shed 5 bases, J shed 0 bases, and the junction held 8 bases outside the gene matches. Every one of the donors was a Caucasian adult that lived in Nashville, Tennessee. Pooled CD45RO+ cells and CCR7-negative CD45RA+ TemRA cells made up CD8 memory. As to this clone: The antigen remains undetermined.

Method: immunoSEQ multiplex PCR; TCRdb's copy keeps in-frame clones and lacks some. Found here are around 690,000 clones, about 92% of them singletons; the top ten hold about 33%. The rearrangement uses TRBV7-9 and TRBJ1-4; 8 nucleotides line up with TRBD1. The source is a man aged 18 to 30 in good health. Some clones in this sample may be carry-over from other donors' samples. The sequencing sample was made of memory CD8+ T cells from PBMCs. Specified subset: CD45RO+ cells pooled with CCR7-negative TemRA cells. The CDR3 sequence is CASSDRGLFATNEKLFF. CDR3 bases: TGTGCCAGCAGCGACAGGGGATTGTTTGCAACTAATGAAAAACTGTTTTTT.